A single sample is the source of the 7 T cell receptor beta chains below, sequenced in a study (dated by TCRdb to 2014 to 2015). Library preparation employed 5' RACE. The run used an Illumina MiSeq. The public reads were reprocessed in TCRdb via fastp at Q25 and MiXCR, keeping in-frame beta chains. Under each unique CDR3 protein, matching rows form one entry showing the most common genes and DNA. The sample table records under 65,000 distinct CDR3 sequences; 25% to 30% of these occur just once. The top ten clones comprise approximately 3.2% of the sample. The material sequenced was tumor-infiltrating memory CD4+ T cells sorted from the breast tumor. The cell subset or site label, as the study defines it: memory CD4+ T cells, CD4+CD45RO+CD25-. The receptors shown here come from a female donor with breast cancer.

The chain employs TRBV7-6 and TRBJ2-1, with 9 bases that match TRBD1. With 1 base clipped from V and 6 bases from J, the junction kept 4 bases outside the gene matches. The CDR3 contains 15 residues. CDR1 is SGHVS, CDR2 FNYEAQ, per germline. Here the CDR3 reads CASSLVPDRGNEQFF. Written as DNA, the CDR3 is TGTGCCAGCAGCTTAGTCCCGGACAGGGGCAATGAGCAGTTCTTC.

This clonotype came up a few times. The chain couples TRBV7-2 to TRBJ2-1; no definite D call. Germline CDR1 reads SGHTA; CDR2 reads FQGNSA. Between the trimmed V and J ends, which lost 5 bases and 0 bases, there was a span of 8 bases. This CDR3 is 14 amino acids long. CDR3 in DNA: TGTGCCAGCAGCCCGAGAGTCTCCTACAATGAGCAGTTCTTC. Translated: CASSPRVSYNEQFF. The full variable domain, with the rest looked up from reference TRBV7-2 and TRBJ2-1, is GAGVSQSPSNKVTEKGKDVELRCDPISGHTALYWYRQSLGQGLEFLIYFQGNSAPDKSGLPSDRFSAERTGGSVSTLTIQRTQQEDSAVYLCASSPRVSYNEQFFGPGTRLTVL.

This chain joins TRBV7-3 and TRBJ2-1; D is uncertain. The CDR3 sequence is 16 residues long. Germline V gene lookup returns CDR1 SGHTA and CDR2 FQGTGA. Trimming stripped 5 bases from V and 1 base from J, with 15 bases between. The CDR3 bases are TGTGCCAGCAGCCCCACGGCAGTTATGTCCTACAATGAGCAGTTCTTC. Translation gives CASSPTAVMSYNEQFF.

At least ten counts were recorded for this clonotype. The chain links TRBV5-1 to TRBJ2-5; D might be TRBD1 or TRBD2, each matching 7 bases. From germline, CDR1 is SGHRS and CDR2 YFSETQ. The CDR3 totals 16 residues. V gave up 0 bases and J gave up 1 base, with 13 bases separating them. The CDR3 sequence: CASSLAPGGVQETQYF. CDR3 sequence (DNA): TGCGCCAGCAGCTTGGCCCCAGGGGGGGTCCAAGAGACCCAGTACTTC.

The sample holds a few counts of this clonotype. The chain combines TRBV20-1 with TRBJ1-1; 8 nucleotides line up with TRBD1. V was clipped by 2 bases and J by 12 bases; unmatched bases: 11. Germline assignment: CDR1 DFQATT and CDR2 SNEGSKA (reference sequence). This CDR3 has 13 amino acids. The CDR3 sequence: CSARLQGAEATFF. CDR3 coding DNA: TGCAGTGCTAGACTTCAGGGGGCAGAGGCGACTTTCTTT.

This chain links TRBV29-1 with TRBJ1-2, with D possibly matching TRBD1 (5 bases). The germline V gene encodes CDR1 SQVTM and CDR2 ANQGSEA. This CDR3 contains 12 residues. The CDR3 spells CGFRDGYYGYTF. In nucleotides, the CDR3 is TGCGGCTTCAGGGACGGGTACTATGGCTACACCTTC.

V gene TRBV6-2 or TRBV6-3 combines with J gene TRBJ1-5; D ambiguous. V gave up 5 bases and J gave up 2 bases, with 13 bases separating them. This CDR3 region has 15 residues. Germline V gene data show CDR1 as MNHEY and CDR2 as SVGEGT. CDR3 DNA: TGTGCCAGCAGTCCCGGCTTCCGGGGCAATCAGCCCCAGCATTTT. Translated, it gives CASSPGFRGNQPQHF.